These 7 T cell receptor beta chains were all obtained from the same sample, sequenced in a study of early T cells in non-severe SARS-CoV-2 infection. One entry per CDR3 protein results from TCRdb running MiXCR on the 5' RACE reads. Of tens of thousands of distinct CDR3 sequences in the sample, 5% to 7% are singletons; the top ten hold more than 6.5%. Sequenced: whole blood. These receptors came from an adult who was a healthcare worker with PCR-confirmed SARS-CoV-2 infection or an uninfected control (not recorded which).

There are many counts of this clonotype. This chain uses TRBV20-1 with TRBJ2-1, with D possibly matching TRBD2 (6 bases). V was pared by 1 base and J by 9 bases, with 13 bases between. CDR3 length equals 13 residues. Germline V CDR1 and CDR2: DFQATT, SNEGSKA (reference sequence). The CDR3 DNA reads TGCAGTGCTAGAGGACTAGTCAGGATTGAGCAGTTCTTC. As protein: CSARGLVRIEQFF.

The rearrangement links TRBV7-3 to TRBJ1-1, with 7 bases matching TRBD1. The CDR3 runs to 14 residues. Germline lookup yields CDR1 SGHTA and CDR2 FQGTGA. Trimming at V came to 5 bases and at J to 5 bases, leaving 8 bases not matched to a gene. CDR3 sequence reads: CASSPTDRVTEAFF. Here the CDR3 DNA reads TGTGCCAGCAGCCCCACCGACAGGGTGACTGAAGCTTTCTTT. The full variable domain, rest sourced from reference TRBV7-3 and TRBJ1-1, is GAGVSQTPSNKVTEKGKYVELRCDPISGHTALYWYRQSLGQGPEFLIYFQGTGAADDSGLPNDRFFAVRPEGSVSTLKIQRTERGDSAVYLCASSPTDRVTEAFFGQGTRLTVV.

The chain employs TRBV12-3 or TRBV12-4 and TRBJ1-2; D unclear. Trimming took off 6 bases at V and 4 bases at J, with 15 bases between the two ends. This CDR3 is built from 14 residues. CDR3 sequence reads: CASSFTLDGYGYTF. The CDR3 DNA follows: TGTGCCAGCAGCTTTACTTTAGACGGCTATGGCTACACCTTC.

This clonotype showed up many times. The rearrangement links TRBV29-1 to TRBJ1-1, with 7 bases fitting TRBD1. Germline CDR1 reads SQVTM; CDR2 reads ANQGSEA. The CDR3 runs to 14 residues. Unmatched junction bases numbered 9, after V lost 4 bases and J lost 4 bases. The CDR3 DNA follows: TGCAGCGTTGTCCACAGGGGTAAGGCCACTGAAGCTTTCTTT. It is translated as CSVVHRGKATEAFF.

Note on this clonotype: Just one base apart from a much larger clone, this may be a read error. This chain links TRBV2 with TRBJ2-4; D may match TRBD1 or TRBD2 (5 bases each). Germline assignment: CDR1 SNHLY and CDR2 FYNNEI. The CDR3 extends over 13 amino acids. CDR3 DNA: TGTGCCGGCAGGGACCGCCGGGGCGGCATTCAGTACTTC. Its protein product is CAGRDRRGGIQYF.

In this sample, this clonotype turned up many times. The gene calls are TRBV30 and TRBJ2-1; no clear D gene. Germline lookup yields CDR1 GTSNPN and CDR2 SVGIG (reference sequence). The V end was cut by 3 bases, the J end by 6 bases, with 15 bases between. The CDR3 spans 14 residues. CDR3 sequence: CAWSQGDGFNEQFF. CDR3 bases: TGTGCCTGGAGCCAAGGTGACGGATTCAATGAGCAGTTCTTC.

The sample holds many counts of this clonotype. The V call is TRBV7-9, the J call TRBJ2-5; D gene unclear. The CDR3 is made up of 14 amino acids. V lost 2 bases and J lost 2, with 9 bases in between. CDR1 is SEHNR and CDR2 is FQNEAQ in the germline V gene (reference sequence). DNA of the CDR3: TGTGCCAGCAGCTTATACGGCAGTCAAGAGACCCAGTACTTC. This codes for CASSLYGSQETQYF.